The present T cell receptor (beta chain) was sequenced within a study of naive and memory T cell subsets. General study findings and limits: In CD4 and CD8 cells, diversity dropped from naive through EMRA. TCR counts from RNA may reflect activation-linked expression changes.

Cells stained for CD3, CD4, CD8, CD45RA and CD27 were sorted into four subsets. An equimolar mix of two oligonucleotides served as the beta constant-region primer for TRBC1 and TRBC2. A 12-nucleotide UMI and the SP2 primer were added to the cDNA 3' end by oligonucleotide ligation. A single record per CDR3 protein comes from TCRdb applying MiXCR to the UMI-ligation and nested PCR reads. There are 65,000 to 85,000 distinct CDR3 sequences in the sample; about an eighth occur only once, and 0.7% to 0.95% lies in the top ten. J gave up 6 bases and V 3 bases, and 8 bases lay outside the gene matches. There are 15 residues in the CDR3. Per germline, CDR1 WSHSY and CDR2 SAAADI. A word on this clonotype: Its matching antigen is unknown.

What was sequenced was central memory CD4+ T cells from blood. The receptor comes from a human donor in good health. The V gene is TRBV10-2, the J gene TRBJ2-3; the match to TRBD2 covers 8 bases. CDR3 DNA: TGCGCCAGCAGTGATCCGGGACTAGTCAGTGATACGCAGTATTTT. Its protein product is CASSDPGLVSDTQYF.